This T cell receptor (beta chain) was identified in a study of cytomegalovirus exposure and HLA in healthy donors. The validation cohort, a group of over a hundred subjects, included the donors and was separate from the roughly 620-subject first cohort. Concerning this clone itself: Its specificity is unknown.

Regarding the study as a whole: Whilst most TCR sequences proved rare, a subset of public TCRs occurred across many donors. Cytomegalovirus association was assigned to around 150 TCR beta chains.

Only in-frame clones appear in the TCRdb table, and some are missing; sequencing was by immunoSEQ multiplex PCR. The table includes some 260,000 clones, roughly 90% detected once. The V and J ends lost 6 bases and 6 bases, in that order; junction bases with no gene match: 5. There are 14 residues in the CDR3. Germline V gene data show CDR1 as SNHLY and CDR2 as FYNNEI. The genes are TRBV2 and TRBJ2-5; 12 nucleotides align to TRBD2. Material for sequencing was PBMCs. This sequence was found in a man younger than 35 in good health and CMV-seropositive. In DNA, the CDR3 is TGTGCCAGCAGACTAGCGGGAGGACCCCAGACCCAGTACTTC. The encoded protein is CASRLAGGPQTQYF.